This is a list of T cell receptor beta chains from one sample in a study of cytomegalovirus exposure and HLA in healthy donors. Produced via immunoSEQ multiplex PCR; TCRdb's table is partial and in-frame only. The table shows under 200,000 clones, with roughly 80% occurring only once. The material sequenced was PBMCs. Receptor source: a woman aged 35 to 49 in good health and CMV-seropositive. Both conserved end residues are part of each CDR3. Fields, in order: CDR3 protein, V gene, J gene.

CATSIYRNTEAFF	TRBV15	TRBJ1-1
CSVSPGQGYGYTF	TRBV29-1	TRBJ1-2
CASSLTGTGLDTQYF	TRBV11-2	TRBJ2-3
CASSWTGSDTETQYF	TRBV19	TRBJ2-5
CASSQQGRLNQPQHF	TRBV6-6	TRBJ1-5
CASSPSGGPYEQYF	TRBV7-2	TRBJ2-7
CASSPPGQATYEQYF	TRBV19	TRBJ2-7
CSVKQLLPYNEQFF	TRBV29-1	TRBJ2-1
CASSEAPWTRVLYNEQFF	TRBV6-1	TRBJ2-1
CASSPRGGVSNEQFF	TRBV19	TRBJ2-1
CASSFTADSYGYTF	TRBV5-1	TRBJ1-2
CASSVDRGASSYNEQFF	TRBV9	TRBJ2-1
CASSLSGGGYTF	TRBV28	TRBJ1-2